This is a list of T cell receptor beta chains from one sample in a study of CXCR3-negative and CXCR3-positive naive CD8 T cells. TCRdb re-called the 5' RACE reads; one entry per CDR3 protein, DNA not given. The sample data list 100,000 to 150,000 distinct CDR3 sequences. Sequenced: naive CXCR3- CD8+ T cells from blood. The receptors were gathered from a human donor in good health. Some clones in this sample may be carry-over from other donors' samples. Each CDR3 is given with its conserved first and last residue.

j_call v_call cdr3_length cdr3_aa
TRBJ2-6 TRBV29-1 18 CSAYLNRGADSGANVLTF
TRBJ2-3 TRBV27 15 CASSGSGVAQEAQYF
TRBJ2-7 TRBV12-3/TRBV12-4 19 CASSLSGPSGSVNPYEQYF
TRBJ1-1 TRBV29-1 13 CSGVDRGSTEAFF
TRBJ1-2 TRBV7-2 14 CASSSMVFGDGYTF
TRBJ2-3 TRBV7-9 16 CASSLAGTLRSATQYF
TRBJ1-2 TRBV4-3 13 CASSPQGPYGYTF
TRBJ1-5 TRBV28 16 CASSLSRGRGNQPQHF
TRBJ1-1 TRBV28 15 CASSQYRGGNTEAFF
TRBJ2-1 TRBV24-1 18 CATYGLAGVDLSFNEQFF
TRBJ2-6 TRBV29-1 16 CSVVSGRSSGANVLTF
TRBJ2-5 TRBV29-1 14 CSVEGSRDRETQYF
TRBJ2-3 TRBV29-1 15 CSVEQWDNQVDTQYF
TRBJ2-1 TRBV4-2 15 CASSPQRGGYNEQFF
TRBJ2-1 TRBV29-1 14 CSVEQPSSYNEQFF
TRBJ1-5 TRBV7-8 14 CASSPETGRQPQHF
TRBJ1-2 TRBV5-1 16 CASSLTGTGTLYGYTF
TRBJ1-1 TRBV20-1 12 CSASRGDTEAFF
TRBJ2-3 TRBV7-3 15 CASSPTGAITDTQYF
TRBJ2-7 TRBV7-9 16 CASSLVTPEPFYEQYF
TRBJ1-1 TRBV19 14 CASSIEQVATEASF
TRBJ2-5 TRBV7-9 19 CASSLTWTSGDPHQETQYF
TRBJ2-1 TRBV12-3/TRBV12-4 14 CASSFTSPYNEQFF
TRBJ2-1 TRBV29-1 14 CSVEVAKKGTEQFF